This T cell receptor (beta chain) was captured by sequencing in a study of blood T cell repertoires in COVID-19. In the authors' workflow: Amplifying reference gene primers gave estimates of nucleated cell counts. Only in-frame clones appear in the TCRdb table, and some are missing; sequencing was by immunoSEQ multiplex PCR. V and J calls and clone size are those listed in that table; D and trimming were worked out from the DNA. The sample lists tens of thousands of clones, about 85% occurring once. There are 13 residues in the CDR3. The germline V and J ends were trimmed by 4 bases and 0 bases, with 5 bases remaining between them. Germline V gene lookup returns CDR1 SGHTA and CDR2 FQGTGA.

The sequenced sample was peripheral blood. The source is a woman aged 45-60 years with COVID-19, enrolled during active disease. This rearrangement joins TRBV7-3 to TRBJ2-3; no clear D. The CDR3 is CASSSSSTDTQYF. Written as DNA, the CDR3 is TGTGCCAGCAGCTCGAGTAGCACAGATACGCAGTATTTT.